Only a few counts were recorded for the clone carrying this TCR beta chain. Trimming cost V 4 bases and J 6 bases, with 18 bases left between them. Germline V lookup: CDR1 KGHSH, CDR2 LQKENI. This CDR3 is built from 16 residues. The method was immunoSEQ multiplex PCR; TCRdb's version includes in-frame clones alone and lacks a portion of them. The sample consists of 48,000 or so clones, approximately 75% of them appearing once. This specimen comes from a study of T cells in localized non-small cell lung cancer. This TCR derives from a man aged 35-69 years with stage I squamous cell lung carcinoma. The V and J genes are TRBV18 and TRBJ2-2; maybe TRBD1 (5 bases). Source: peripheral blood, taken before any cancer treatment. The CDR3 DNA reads TGTGCCAGCTCACAATCTTCGTCTCAGGGTTCCGGGGAGCTGTTTTTT. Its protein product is CASSQSSSQGSGELFF.